This is a list of T cell receptor beta chains from one sample in a study of monozygotic twins with cystic fibrosis. Here immunoSEQ multiplex PCR was the method, and the copy in TCRdb shows in-frame clones only, minus some. The data contain around 8,800 clones, around 90% of them singletons. The specimen sequenced was blood. The origin of the receptors is a boy aged 2 to 10 with cystic fibrosis. Each CDR3 is given with its conserved first and last residue. Fields, in order: J gene, V gene, clone size, D gene, CDR3 protein, CDR3 DNA. The D gene is left open where the match is weak. Size values are once, few and many counts, or a class for expanded clones, and some rows have none.

TRBJ1-2	TRBV6-6	NA	TRBD1	CASSSPTGVYGYTF	TGTGCCAGCAGCTCTCCTACAGGGGTCTATGGCTACACCTTC
TRBJ2-2	TRBV7-6	NA	NA	CASSPTLTGELFF	TGTGCCAGCAGCCCGACACTGACCGGGGAGCTGTTTTTT
TRBJ1-1	TRBV30	NA	TRBD1	CAWSVGQGTEAFF	TGTGCCTGGAGTGTAGGACAGGGAACTGAAGCTTTCTTT
TRBJ1-2	TRBV6-5	once	TRBD1	CASSRDRDRGYTF	TGTGCCAGCAGCCGTGACAGGGATAGGGGCTACACCTTC
TRBJ1-2	TRBV27	NA	TRBD1	CASSFSRQGLLKPPSIYGYTF	TGTGCCAGCAGTTTTTCGAGACAGGGCCTTTTGAAACCCCCGTCGATCTATGGCTACACCTTC
TRBJ1-2	TRBV7-8	NA	TRBD1	CASSSSTGGGYTF	TGTGCCAGCAGCTCCTCTACAGGGGGTGGCTACACCTTC
TRBJ2-1	TRBV9	NA	NA	CASSVAGRGSYNEQFF	TGTGCCAGCAGCGTAGCTGGTCGGGGGAGCTACAATGAGCAGTTCTTC
TRBJ2-5	TRBV7-9	NA	NA	CASSPDSPRETQYF	TGTGCCAGCAGCCCGGACAGCCCGCGGGAGACCCAGTACTTC
TRBJ2-7	TRBV2	NA	NA	CASSQRGYEQYF	TGTGCCAGCAGTCAGAGGGGCTACGAGCAGTACTTC
TRBJ2-3	TRBV6-5	NA	NA	CASSRKADTQYF	TGTGCCAGCAGTCGAAAGGCAGATACGCAGTATTTT
TRBJ1-3	TRBV5-1	NA	NA	CASSLWGPYSGNTIYF	TGCGCCAGCAGCCTCTGGGGACCATACTCTGGAAACACCATATATTTT
TRBJ2-3	TRBV12-5	NA	NA	CASGFAFRFAQYF	TGTGCTAGTGGTTTCGCCTTCCGTTTTGCGCAGTATTTT
TRBJ1-3	TRBV4-1	once	NA	CASSQGVEGGNTIYF	TGCGCCAGCAGCCAAGGGGTCGAGGGGGGAAACACCATATATTTT
TRBJ1-1	TRBV29-1	NA	TRBD1	CSAQQGRRMNTEAFF	TGCAGCGCTCAACAGGGGAGGAGGATGAACACTGAAGCTTTCTTT
TRBJ1-2	TRBV11-2	NA	NA	CASSLDLGTTLANYGYTF	TGTGCCAGCAGCTTAGATCTCGGGACAACCTTAGCTAACTATGGCTACACCTTC
TRBJ2-5	TRBV6-6	NA	TRBD1	CASRNPGQEETQYF	TGTGCCAGCAGAAATCCGGGACAGGAAGAGACCCAGTACTTC
TRBJ2-5	TRBV5-8	NA	TRBD2	CASTLGTSPTGGETQYF	TGTGCCAGCACCTTAGGGACTAGCCCAACCGGTGGGGAGACCCAGTACTTC
TRBJ1-5	TRBV4-3	NA	NA	CASSQETRFTKGVSDQPQHF	TGCGCCAGCAGCCAAGAAACGAGGTTCACAAAGGGCGTCTCTGATCAGCCCCAGCATTTT
TRBJ1-5	TRBV19	NA	NA	CASSIGNRQPQHF	TGTGCCAGTAGTATAGGGAATCGCCAGCCCCAGCATTTT
TRBJ1-2	TRBV10-2	NA	TRBD1	CASSPGTGGPYGYTF	TGCGCCAGCAGTCCCGGGACAGGGGGACCATATGGCTACACCTTC
TRBJ1-5	TRBV7-2	NA	TRBD1	CASSLGTGNQPQHF	TGTGCCAGCAGCTTAGGGACAGGGAATCAGCCCCAGCATTTT
TRBJ2-2	TRBV4-1	NA	NA	CASSQGGETGELFF	TGCGCCAGCAGCCAAGGGGGGGAAACCGGGGAGCTGTTTTTT
TRBJ2-7	TRBV7-8	NA	TRBD1	CASSYVGTGGREQYF	TGTGCCAGCAGTTACGTAGGGACAGGGGGCCGCGAGCAGTACTTC
TRBJ2-4	TRBV27	NA	TRBD2	CASTRGGLENIQYF	TGTGCCAGCACTCGGGGGGGCCTCGAAAACATTCAGTACTTC
TRBJ1-1	TRBV10-3	NA	TRBD1	CAIRPGQGEGRVKAFF	TGTGCCATCAGGCCCGGACAGGGGGAAGGTAGGGTAAAAGCTTTCTTT
TRBJ1-1	TRBV29-1	NA	NA	CSATFTKNTEAFF	TGCAGCGCGACGTTCACCAAGAACACTGAAGCTTTCTTT
TRBJ1-2	TRBV7-2	NA	NA	CASSLGLIINYGYTF	TGTGCCAGCAGCTTAGGTTTGATAATTAACTATGGCTACACCTTC
TRBJ2-5	TRBV7-6	NA	NA	CASSPRYGETQYF	TGTGCCAGCAGCCCCAGATATGGAGAGACCCAGTACTTC
TRBJ2-7	TRBV5-1	NA	NA	CASRQEAGIDEQYF	TGCGCCAGCAGGCAAGAGGCCGGCATAGACGAGCAGTACTTC
TRBJ1-2	TRBV6-5	NA	NA	CASSYSGNLGGYTF	TGTGCCAGCAGTTACTCAGGGAACCTCGGTGGCTACACCTTC
TRBJ2-1	TRBV20-1	NA	NA	CSAKKYNEQFF	TGCAGTGCGAAGAAGTACAATGAGCAGTTCTTC
TRBJ2-5	TRBV9	NA	TRBD1	CASSAGTGEGETQYF	TGTGCCAGCAGCGCTGGGACAGGGGAAGGGGAGACCCAGTACTTC
TRBJ1-4	TRBV19	NA	NA	CASSIGKGKREKLFF	TGTGCCAGTAGTATAGGGAAGGGGAAGCGTGAAAAACTGTTTTTT
TRBJ1-2	TRBV29-1	NA	NA	CSVEDSQIDGYTF	TGCAGCGTTGAAGATTCGCAGATAGATGGCTACACCTTC
TRBJ1-2	TRBV6-1	NA	NA	CASSESGAGYTF	TGTGCCAGCAGTGAAAGCGGGGCCGGCTACACCTTC
TRBJ2-3	TRBV15	NA	TRBD2	CATSGWPGTSGSLNTQYF	TGTGCCACCAGTGGTTGGCCCGGGACTAGCGGGAGTTTGAATACGCAGTATTTT
TRBJ2-2	TRBV28	NA	NA	CASSFLGGELFF	TGTGCCAGCAGTTTCCTTGGAGGGGAGCTGTTTTTT
TRBJ2-1	TRBV30	NA	TRBD1	CAWRGTGTGRYNEQFF	TGTGCCTGGAGGGGGACCGGGACAGGGAGGTACAATGAGCAGTTCTTC
TRBJ1-6	TRBV28	NA	NA	CASSLGPPASSYNSPLHF	TGTGCCAGCAGTTTGGGTCCACCCGCGAGCTCCTATAATTCACCCCTCCACTTT
TRBJ1-4	TRBV7-9	NA	TRBD1	CASSFDRGNEKLFF	TGTGCCAGCAGCTTTGACAGGGGAAATGAAAAACTGTTTTTT
TRBJ1-5	TRBV11-2	once	NA	CASSLGDQPQHF	TGTGCCAGCAGCTTGGGAGATCAGCCCCAGCATTTT
TRBJ1-3	TRBV6-6	NA	NA	CASSRVAQTGNTIYF	TGTGCCAGCAGTCGAGTGGCACAAACTGGAAACACCATATATTTT
TRBJ2-7	TRBV5-8	NA	TRBD2	CASSIPGTTPYEQYF	TGTGCCAGCAGTATACCGGGGACTACACCCTACGAGCAGTACTTC
TRBJ1-4	TRBV6-1	NA	NA	CASSMGATNEKLFF	TGTGCCAGCAGTATGGGGGCCACTAATGAAAAACTGTTTTTT
TRBJ1-3	TRBV5-1	NA	NA	CASSPGHRSGNTIYF	TGCGCCAGCAGTCCAGGTCATAGAAGCGGAAACACCATATATTTT
TRBJ1-3	TRBV4-2	NA	NA	CASSQDAGLHSGNTIYF	TGTGCCAGCAGCCAAGATGCCGGCTTACACTCTGGAAACACCATATATTTT
TRBJ2-3	TRBV6-5	NA	TRBD1	CASSLTGGKADTQYF	TGTGCCAGCAGTTTAACAGGGGGCAAGGCAGATACGCAGTATTTT
TRBJ2-2	TRBV29-1	NA	TRBD2	CSVRLAGGTGELFF	TGCAGCGTACGACTAGCGGGGGGCACCGGGGAGCTGTTTTTT
TRBJ2-5	TRBV6-1	NA	NA	CASSPSTKETQYF	TGTGCCAGCAGCCCCTCTACAAAAGAGACCCAGTACTTC
TRBJ2-6	TRBV29-1	NA	TRBD1	CSASGGSGANVLTF	TGCAGCGCCTCAGGGGGCTCTGGGGCCAACGTCCTGACTTTC
TRBJ1-2	TRBV2	once	TRBD1	CASSGWDRDYGYTF	TGTGCCAGCAGTGGATGGGACAGGGACTATGGCTACACCTTC
TRBJ2-1	TRBV19	NA	NA	CASSIENSYNEQFF	TGTGCCAGTAGTATCGAGAACTCCTACAATGAGCAGTTCTTC
TRBJ2-5	TRBV7-2	once	TRBD2	CASSLAASGGQETQYF	TGTGCCAGCAGCTTAGCGGCTAGCGGGGGCCAAGAGACCCAGTACTTC
TRBJ2-7	TRBV11-2	NA	NA	CASSLAPYRSYEQYF	TGTGCCAGCAGCTTAGCCCCCTATCGCTCCTACGAGCAGTACTTC
TRBJ2-3	TRBV11-3	NA	NA	CASSLGQPSDTQYF	TGTGCCAGCAGCTTAGGACAACCCTCGGATACGCAGTATTTT